This entry features one T cell receptor beta chain sequence. The entry originates in a study of blood T cell repertoires in COVID-19. For the study at large: There were acute and convalescent COVID-19 samples, and they came from the United States, Italy and Spain.

The CDR3 spans 15 residues. Germline loops: CDR1 MDHEN, CDR2 SYDVKM. After removal of 3 bases from V and 3 bases from J, the junction contained 3 bases not matched to a gene. Per the study methods: Researchers report that nucleated cell counts were estimated from reference gene primer amplification. Generated by immunoSEQ multiplex PCR, the TCRdb table keeps only in-frame clones and is missing some. V and J calls and clone size are those listed in that table; D and trimming were worked out from the DNA. The sample lists over 350,000 clones, about 89% occurring once. This rearrangement joins TRBV28 to TRBJ2-3; TRBD2 matches at 10 bases. This clonotype was obtained from a woman aged 25 to 39 with acute or convalescent COVID-19. Material: peripheral blood. The CDR3 nucleotides are TGTGCCAGCAGTTTCATGACTAGCGGGACAGATACGCAGTATTTT. It specifies CASSFMTSGTDTQYF.